The rows below give T cell receptor beta chains drawn from one sample of a study of blood T cell repertoires in COVID-19. TCRdb keeps only in-frame clones here, not all; method: immunoSEQ multiplex PCR. The top ten clones hold over 7% of a sample with over 150,000 clones, around four fifths of them seen once. The sequenced sample consisted of peripheral blood. These receptors were collected from a woman older than 75 with COVID-19, enrolled during active disease. Both conserved end residues are part of each CDR3. A D gene is named only where the DNA matches it firmly. Size tells how often a clone was seen (once, few, many) or the class of an expanded clone, and some rows leave it out.

>TRBJ2-7|.|.|TRBV5-1
CASKPGRGSYEQYF
TGCGCCAGCAAACCCGGGCGGGGATCCTACGAGCAGTACTTC
>TRBJ2-1|many|.|TRBV28
CAGGTDNEQFF
TGTGCCGGAGGGACGGACAATGAGCAGTTCTTC
>TRBJ2-3|.|.|TRBV28
CASIATGRWTDTQYF
TGTGCCAGCATTGCAACAGGGAGATGGACAGATACGCAGTATTTT
>TRBJ1-1|.|.|TRBV12-3/TRBV12-4
CASDVRLNTEAFF
TGTGCCAGCGATGTACGGTTGAACACTGAAGCTTTCTTT
>TRBJ1-6|.|TRBD1|TRBV12-3/TRBV12-4
CASRDRVDSPLHF
TGTGCCAGCCGGGACAGGGTTGATTCACCCCTCCACTTT
>TRBJ1-4|.|TRBD1|TRBV6-2/TRBV6-3
CASSPDRGGNNEKLFF
TGTGCCAGCAGTCCGGACAGGGGCGGAAATAATGAAAAACTGTTTTTT
>TRBJ1-1|.|.|TRBV6-6
CASRNGGEGAEAFF
TGTGCCAGCAGAAACGGGGGGGAGGGCGCTGAAGCTTTCTTT
>TRBJ2-7|few|TRBD2|TRBV27
CAIGGGVGYEQYF
TGTGCCATCGGCGGGGGGGTGGGGTACGAGCAGTACTTC
>TRBJ1-3|.|TRBD1|TRBV5-1
CASSLDRGSGNTIYF
TGCGCCAGCAGCTTGGACAGGGGGTCTGGAAACACCATATATTTT
>TRBJ2-2|.|TRBD2|TRBV3-1/TRBV3-2
CASSQVLVAGANTGELFF
TGTGCCAGCAGCCAAGTCTTAGTAGCGGGGGCCAACACCGGGGAGCTGTTTTTT
>TRBJ2-3|.|TRBD2|TRBV28
CASTGTSGPTDTQYF
TGTGCCAGCACAGGGACTAGCGGACCCACAGATACGCAGTATTTT
>TRBJ1-2|.|.|TRBV6-5
CASSSTGFYGYTF
TGTGCCAGCAGTTCTACAGGGTTCTATGGCTACACCTTC
>TRBJ1-4|.|.|TRBV7-3
CASSPGANEKLFF
TGTGCCAGCAGCCCAGGGGCTAATGAAAAACTGTTTTTT
>TRBJ1-4|.|.|TRBV5-1
CASSLEGSGEKLFF
TGCGCCAGCAGCTTGGAGGGGAGCGGGGAAAAACTGTTTTTT
>TRBJ2-5|.|TRBD2|TRBV4-1
CASSDPGGGETQYF
TGCGCCAGCAGCGACCCGGGAGGGGGAGAGACCCAGTACTTC
>TRBJ2-2|.|TRBD2|TRBV5-1
CASSLQLAGGRSGELFF
TGCGCCAGCAGCTTGCAACTAGCGGGAGGGCGAAGCGGGGAGCTGTTTTTT
>TRBJ2-1|once|TRBD2|TRBV6-2/TRBV6-3
CASSSIGGLYEQFF
TGTGCCAGCAGTTCAATCGGGGGGTTGTATGAGCAGTTCTTC
>TRBJ1-3|.|.|TRBV3-1/TRBV3-2
CASQLRGSGNTIYF
TGTGCCAGCCAACTCCGGGGCTCTGGAAACACCATATATTTT
>TRBJ2-3|once|.|TRBV7-6
CASSFGEGTDTQYF
TGTGCCAGCAGCTTTGGGGAGGGCACAGATACGCAGTATTTT
>TRBJ1-4|.|.|TRBV18
CASSPPSVEKLFF
TGTGCCAGCTCACCACCGTCGGTTGAAAAACTGTTTTTT